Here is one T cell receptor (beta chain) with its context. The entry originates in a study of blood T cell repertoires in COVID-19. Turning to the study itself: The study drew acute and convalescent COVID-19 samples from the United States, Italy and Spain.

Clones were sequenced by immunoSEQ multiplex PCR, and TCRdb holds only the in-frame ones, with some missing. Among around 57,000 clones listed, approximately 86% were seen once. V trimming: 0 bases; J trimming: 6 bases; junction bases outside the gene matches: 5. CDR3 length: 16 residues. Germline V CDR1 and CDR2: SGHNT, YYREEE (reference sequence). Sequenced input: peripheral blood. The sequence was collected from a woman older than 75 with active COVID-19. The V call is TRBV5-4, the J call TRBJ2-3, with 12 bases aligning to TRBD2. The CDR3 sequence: CASSLVRLAGADTQYF. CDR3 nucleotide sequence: TGTGCCAGCAGCTTGGTTAGACTAGCGGGGGCGGATACGCAGTATTTT.